A single sample is the source of the 25 T cell receptor beta chains below, sequenced in a study of response to subunit inactivated influenza vaccine. TCRdb recomputed calls from the RT-PCR reads with MiXCR, one row per CDR3 protein. The top ten hold more than 9% of the sample, which has roughly 650,000 distinct CDR3 sequences, around 14% seen once. The specimen comprised PBMCs from blood, sampled about 13 days after vaccination. The receptors shown here come from a man in his fifties who received an inactivated influenza vaccine.

This clonotype showed up many times. The V gene is TRBV2, the J gene TRBJ1-1, with 9 positions matching TRBD1. The CDR3 is 16 residues long. The junction had 6 bases not matched to a gene; V was cut back by 3 bases and J by 1 base. Germline loops: CDR1 SNHLY, CDR2 FYNNEI. In nucleotides, the CDR3 is TGTGCCAGCAGTGAGAGCCCGGGACAGGGGAACACTGAAGCTTTCTTT. Its protein product is CASSESPGQGNTEAFF.

This clonotype was observed a handful of times. The genes are TRBV3-1 and TRBJ1-1; possible D gene TRBD1, 6 bases. The V end was cut by 0 bases, the J end by 2 bases, with 13 bases between. The CDR3 is made up of 16 amino acids. The germline CDR1 and CDR2 sequences are LGHDT and YNNKEL (reference sequence). DNA for the CDR3: TGTGCCAGCAGCCAAGATTGGGGGACACCTAACACTGAAGCTTTCTTT. Translation: CASSQDWGTPNTEAFF.

This rearrangement joins TRBV5-1 to TRBJ2-5; D unclear. The CDR3 totals 14 residues. CDR1 and CDR2 (germline): SGHRS, YFSETQ. Trimming cost V 6 bases and J 4 bases, with 16 bases left between them. The CDR3 nucleotides read TGCGCCAGCAAATCGGGCACAGTTGCAGAGACCCAGTACTTC. This sequence encodes CASKSGTVAETQYF. Filled out from reference TRBV5-1 and TRBJ2-5, the complete variable domain reads KAGVTQTPRYLIKTRGQQVTLSCSPISGHRSVSWYQQTPGQGLQFLFEYFSETQRNKGNFPGRFSGRQFSNSRSEMNVSTLELGDSALYLCASKSGTVAETQYFGPGTRLLVL.

This clonotype showed up just a few times. The chain employs TRBV10-2 and TRBJ2-5; either TRBD1 or TRBD2 may fit D (5 bases each). CDR3 length: 15 amino acids. V gave up 7 bases and J gave up 5 bases, with 20 bases separating them. Germline CDR1 WSHSY, CDR2 SAAADI. CDR3 DNA sequence: TGCGCCAGCACCTCAGAGGGGCTCGGGTTCGAGACCCAGTACTTC. This sequence encodes CASTSEGLGFETQYF.

Details on this clonotype: One end of the junction varies from germline; a read error may be responsible. This chain links TRBV11-2 with TRBJ2-1; 11 bases match TRBD2. The CDR3 is 16 residues long. CDR1 and CDR2 (germline): SGHAT, FQNNGV. The CDR3 sequence: CACSSLTSGAYNEQFF. The CDR3 nucleotides read TGTGCCTGCAGCTCCTTGACTAGCGGGGCCTACAATGAGCAGTTCTTC.

This chain connects TRBV9 to TRBJ1-5; possibly TRBD1 for D (5 bases). The germline gives CDR1 SGDLS, CDR2 YYNGEE. CDR3 size: 15 residues. V shed 0 bases and J shed 6 bases, with 13 bases lying between them. Written as DNA, the CDR3 is TGTGCCAGCAGCGTAGGCGGCCAGGGAAGTCAGCCCCAGCATTTT. This encodes CASSVGGQGSQPQHF.

The CDR3 nucleotides are TGCAGTGCTAGAGATATAACAGCCCCGGACTACGAGCAGTACTTC. This sequence encodes CSARDITAPDYEQYF. The genes are TRBV20-1 and TRBJ2-7; D gene ambiguous. From germline, CDR1 is DFQATT and CDR2 SNEGSKA (reference sequence). Trimming took off 0 bases at V and 3 bases at J, with 15 bases between the two ends. The CDR3 contains 15 residues.

This clonotype has just a few counts. The chain uses TRBV18 and TRBJ2-5; D is ambiguous. In germline, CDR1 is KGHSH, CDR2 LQKENI. Trimming removed 8 bases from V and 2 bases from J, with 12 bases in between. The CDR3 has 13 residues. CDR3 nucleotides: TGTGCCAGCGCCCGCGGTGTTCAAGAGACCCAGTACTTC. Its protein is CASARGVQETQYF.

This clonotype was picked up a small number of times. The V gene is TRBV29-1, the J gene TRBJ2-3; no clear D. Trimming left V 8 bases short and J 0 bases short, with 18 bases between. Germline-derived CDR1 and CDR2 are SQVTM and ANQGSEA. The CDR3 has 15 amino acids. CDR3 sequence reads: CSYLRVTSSTDTQYF. The CDR3 DNA sequence: TGCAGCTATTTAAGGGTGACTTCTAGCACAGATACGCAGTATTTT.

This clonotype has more than one count but fewer than ten. J is TRBJ1-5 and V is TRBV10-3, with D unclear. Germline V gives CDR1 ENHRY, CDR2 SYGVKD. The CDR3 runs to 13 residues. V dropped 3 bases and J dropped 11 bases, with 14 bases sitting between them. The DNA of the CDR3 is TGTGCCATCAGTGAAGGCCCCTCTTCGACCCAGCATTTT. Protein product: CAISEGPSSTQHF.

This clonotype was seen more than once but under ten times. The rearrangement joins TRBV20-1 to TRBJ1-1; 12 bases map to TRBD1. Germline lookup yields CDR1 DFQATT and CDR2 SNEGSKA (reference sequence). The CDR3 sequence is 17 residues long. Trimming took 5 bases from V and 0 from J; bases not matched to a gene: 10. CDR3 bases: TGCAGTGCTCCACCGGGACAGGGGGCATCTATGAACACTGAAGCTTTCTTT. This translates into CSAPPGQGASMNTEAFF.

The genes are TRBV9 and TRBJ2-1; D is ambiguous. Trimming pared 0 bases from V and 9 bases from J, leaving 10 bases between. The CDR3 contains 13 residues. The V gene's germline CDR1 is SGDLS and CDR2 YYNGEE. CDR3 residues: CASSVAGEAEQFF. CDR3 bases: TGTGCCAGCAGCGTAGCTGGGGAAGCTGAGCAGTTCTTC. The entire variable domain, with the rest obtained from reference TRBV9 and TRBJ2-1, is as follows: DSGVTQTPKHLITATGQRVTLRCSPRSGDLSVYWYQQSLDQGLQFLIQYYNGEERAKGNILERFSAQQFPDLHSELNLSSLELGDSALYFCASSVAGEAEQFFGPGTRLTVL.

The table lists this clonotype with a few counts. This chain links TRBV7-6 with TRBJ2-3; D possibly corresponds to TRBD2 (5 bases). V lost 5 bases to trimming and J lost 2 bases, with 11 bases between them. Per germline, CDR1 SGHVS and CDR2 FNYEAQ. This CDR3 is built from 14 residues. The CDR3 loop is CASSPERNTDTQYF. As DNA, the CDR3 is TGTGCCAGCAGCCCGGAGCGGAACACAGATACGCAGTATTTT.

In this sample, this clonotype turned up many times. The chain carries TRBV29-1 and TRBJ2-1; TRBD2 aligns across 8 bases. The CDR3 has 13 residues. V lost 5 bases to trimming and J lost 4 bases; unmatched junction nucleotides: 4. From germline, CDR1 is SQVTM and CDR2 ANQGSEA. CDR3 sequence: CSVIGLAYNEQFF. CDR3 in DNA: TGCAGCGTTATAGGACTAGCTTACAATGAGCAGTTCTTC.

This clonotype was picked up many times. This rearrangement joins TRBV7-8 to TRBJ2-1; 10 bases agree with TRBD2. The CDR3 consists of 16 residues. Germline values: CDR1 SGHVS, CDR2 FQNEAQ. V shed 5 bases and J 2 bases; nucleotides not matched to a gene: 6. CDR3 sequence (DNA): TGTGCCAGCAGCCCCCGGACTAGCGGTACCTACAATGAGCAGTTCTTC. Protein product: CASSPRTSGTYNEQFF.

The chain employs TRBV30 and TRBJ1-2; no definite D call. This CDR3 comprises 11 residues. Trimming pared 5 bases from V and 1 base from J, leaving 5 bases between. Germline V gives CDR1 GTSNPN, CDR2 SVGIG (reference sequence). The CDR3 region has the DNA TGTGCCTGGGCCCTTAACTATGGCTACACCTTC. Its protein product is CAWALNYGYTF.

This clonotype was counted at least ten times. The chain couples TRBV28 to TRBJ2-5; TRBD2 aligns across 11 bases. V was clipped by 1 base and J by 11 bases; unmatched bases: 12. The CDR3 has 16 residues. Germline V gene sequence: CDR1 MDHEN, CDR2 SYDVKM. CDR3 sequence reads: CASSLSGSGGARIQYF. The CDR3 nucleotides are TGTGCCAGCAGTTTATCGGGTAGCGGGGGGGCCAGGATACAGTACTTC.

The rearrangement links TRBV7-2 to TRBJ1-1; D is unclear. CDR3 length equals 14 residues. CDR1 is SGHTA and CDR2 is FQGNSA in the germline V gene. The V end was cut by 2 bases, the J end by 5 bases, with 12 bases between. CDR3 sequence: CASSLRTLGTEAFF. As DNA, the CDR3 is TGTGCCAGCAGCTTAAGGACCCTAGGGACTGAAGCTTTCTTT.

The chain couples TRBV5-5 to TRBJ2-2, with D possibly TRBD2 on 6 matching bases. This CDR3 has 15 residues. Germline CDR1 and CDR2: SGHKS and YYEKEE (reference sequence). V was cut by 0 bases and J by 4 bases, with 10 bases left in between. In DNA, the CDR3 is TGTGCCAGCAGCTTGGGGGCGGGGCGCACCGGGGAGCTGTTTTTT. It specifies CASSLGAGRTGELFF.

This clonotype has only a few counts. The DNA for the CDR3 is TGTGCCAGCAGTTTACGGCAGGGGGCAGGCGGGGAGCTGTTTTTT. Protein: CASSLRQGAGGELFF. V is TRBV6-2 or TRBV6-3 and J is TRBJ2-2, with 8 bases fitting TRBD1. This CDR3 is built from 15 residues. With 4 bases clipped from V and 7 bases from J, the junction kept 8 bases outside the gene matches. The germline CDR1 and CDR2 sequences are MNHEY and SVGEGT.

The chain is built from TRBV5-1 and TRBJ2-5; TRBD2 matches 8 bases. Trimming cost V 0 bases and J 4 bases; bases outside gene matches: 8. Germline values: CDR1 SGHRS, CDR2 YFSETQ. The CDR3 spans 16 residues. CDR3 nucleotides: TGCGCCAGCAGCTTGGCCCCGGGGGCGGGAGGAGAGACCCAGTACTTC. Its translation: CASSLAPGAGGETQYF.

The gene calls are TRBV5-8 and TRBJ2-5, with D maybe TRBD1 (6 bases). Germline values: CDR1 SGHTS, CDR2 YDEGEE. Trimming stripped 2 bases from V and 5 bases from J, with 16 bases between. There are 15 residues in the CDR3. CDR3 nucleotides: TGTGCCAGCAGCTTATCGGGCAGGGGAGAGGAGACCCAGTACTTC. Protein: CASSLSGRGEETQYF.

This clonotype has a handful of counts. The V and J genes are TRBV5-1 and TRBJ1-4; 9 nucleotides agree with TRBD1. Germline trimming cut 5 bases from V and 5 bases from J; bases unmatched to any gene: 4. The CDR3 covers 14 residues. CDR1 SGHRS and CDR2 YFSETQ come from the germline V gene. CDR3 in amino acids: CASRPGTGNEKLFF. The CDR3 DNA reads as TGCGCCAGCAGGCCCGGGACAGGGAATGAAAAACTGTTTTTT.

The J gene is TRBJ1-2, the V gene TRBV5-6; 7 positions match TRBD1. From germline, CDR1 is SGHDT and CDR2 YYEEEE. V gave up 4 bases and J gave up 5 bases; unmatched junction bases: 11. This CDR3 is 15 amino acids long. CDR3 protein: CASSEDRAVPYGYTF. DNA of the CDR3: TGTGCCAGCAGCGAAGACAGGGCCGTCCCATATGGCTACACCTTC. Using reference TRBV5-6 and TRBJ1-2 for the parts outside the CDR3, the full variable domain is DAGVTQSPTHLIKTRGQQVTLRCSPKSGHDTVSWYQQALGQGPQFIFQYYEEEERQRGNFPDRFSGHQFPNYSSELNVNALLLGDSALYLCASSEDRAVPYGYTFGSGTRLTVV.

The CDR3 sequence: CASSLFGRHYEQYF. For the CDR3, the DNA is TGTGCCAGCAGCTTGTTTGGGCGACACTACGAGCAGTACTTC. This chain uses TRBV5-6 with TRBJ2-7; D remains unclear. The ends were cut back, 1 base at V and 3 bases at J, with 11 bases in the middle. Germline-derived CDR1 and CDR2 are SGHDT and YYEEEE. This CDR3 spans 14 amino acids. The variable domain in full, with the rest retrieved from reference TRBV5-6 and TRBJ2-7, is DAGVTQSPTHLIKTRGQQVTLRCSPKSGHDTVSWYQQALGQGPQFIFQYYEEEERQRGNFPDRFSGHQFPNYSSELNVNALLLGDSALYLCASSLFGRHYEQYFGPGTRLTVT.